This T cell receptor beta chain originates from a study of blood T cell repertoires in COVID-19. Study as a whole: In each case, the material was cDNA or gDNA derived from T cells, B-cell-depleted T cells, or PBMCs.

CDR1 is MNHNY, CDR2 SVGAGI, per germline (reference sequence). This CDR3 has 15 amino acids. V lost 8 bases, J lost 5 bases, and 18 bases lay in between. Method: immunoSEQ multiplex PCR; TCRdb's copy keeps in-frame clones and lacks some. The table includes more than 150,000 clones, 86% detected once. This TCR derives from a man aged 45 to 65 with active or convalescent COVID-19. The source material was peripheral blood. V and J are TRBV6-6 and TRBJ1-4, with a weak D call TRBD1 (5 bases). The DNA for the CDR3 is TGTGCCAGCCTAGAGACAGCGCGATCGAATGAAAAACTGTTTTTT. As protein: CASLETARSNEKLFF.